A single sample is the source of the 19 T cell receptor beta chains below, sequenced in a study of T cells in Graves' hyperthyroidism and ophthalmopathy. The CDR3 regions of TCR beta were amplified from RNA transcripts. RT-PCR in the first round (using the HTBI primer set) targeted the TCR CDR3. TCRdb processed the multiplex PCR reads anew with MiXCR; each CDR3 protein has one entry. The sample gives around 490,000 distinct CDR3 sequences, nearly 20% of which show up once; about 45% is in the top ten. Sequencing was performed on blood. The receptors shown here come from a man aged 35-49 years with Graves' ophthalmopathy.

This clonotype occurred a few times. The chain couples TRBV24-1 to TRBJ2-1; no firm D call. The germline gives CDR1 KGHDR, CDR2 SFDVKD. This CDR3 has 13 residues. With 1 base removed from V and 5 bases from J, the gap between germline ends came to 5 bases. The CDR3 loop reads CATSDFPDNEQFF. CDR3 nucleotides: TGTGCCACCAGTGATTTTCCCGACAATGAGCAGTTCTTC.

The CDR3 bases are TGCAGTGCTAGAGATCCAGGAGGGGAAAAACTGTTTTTT. Residues: CSARDPGGEKLFF. The rearrangement links TRBV20-1 to TRBJ1-4; D not certain. The CDR3 length is 13 residues. Trimming removed 0 bases at V and 8 bases at J, with 10 bases between. Germline loops: CDR1 DFQATT, CDR2 SNEGSKA (reference sequence).

This clonotype was recorded many times. The chain employs TRBV12-3 or TRBV12-4 and TRBJ2-5; D ambiguous. Trimming cost V 5 bases and J 2 bases, with 15 bases left between them. This CDR3 spans 15 amino acids. The CDR3 coding sequence is TGTGCCAGCAGTCCTTCACGGGCTCATCAAGAGACCCAGTACTTC. Translation gives CASSPSRAHQETQYF.

This clonotype came up a few times. The chain carries TRBV5-1 and TRBJ2-2; TRBD1 is a possible D gene (5 bases). CDR1 is SGHRS and CDR2 is YFSETQ in the germline V gene. This CDR3 spans 16 amino acids. Trimming stripped 0 bases from V and 7 bases from J, with 16 bases between. The CDR3 DNA reads TGCGCCAGCAGCTTGGGACAGACTTTAGACATCGGGGAGCTGTTTTTT. Translating it yields CASSLGQTLDIGELFF.

This clonotype was picked up many times. V usage is TRBV12-3 or TRBV12-4 and J usage is TRBJ1-1; D not resolved. Trimming stripped 2 bases from V and 10 bases from J, with 8 bases between. CDR3 length equals 11 residues. CDR3 DNA: TGTGCCAGCAGTTTACGGACGATAGCTTTCTTT. Translating gives CASSLRTIAFF.

This clonotype was counted a few times. V gene TRBV19 combines with J gene TRBJ2-3; D perhaps matches TRBD2 (6 bases). CDR1 and CDR2 from the germline V gene are LNHDA and SQIVND (reference sequence). CDR3 length: 15 amino acids. The V and J ends lost 5 bases and 0 bases respectively, with 12 bases between them. The chain's CDR3 is CASSDAGRSTDTQYF. CDR3 nucleotide sequence: TGTGCCAGTAGTGATGCGGGGAGGAGCACAGATACGCAGTATTTT.

The chain is built from TRBV11-2 and TRBJ2-4; 8 bases map to TRBD1. V trimming: 5 bases; J trimming: 3 bases; junction bases outside the gene matches: 6. The CDR3 length is 15 residues. Germline assignment: CDR1 SGHAT and CDR2 FQNNGV. CDR3 loop: CASSKDRAGKNIQYF. The CDR3 DNA follows: TGTGCCAGCAGCAAGGACAGGGCTGGCAAAAACATTCAGTACTTC.

Many counts were recorded for this clonotype. This rearrangement joins TRBV27 to TRBJ2-1; 9 bases match TRBD2. Trimming cost V 3 bases and J 7 bases; bases outside gene matches: 4. The V gene's germline CDR1 is MNHEY and CDR2 SMNVEV (reference sequence). The CDR3 contains 14 residues. CDR3 sequence: CASSFVSGRNEQFF. The CDR3 coding sequence is TGTGCCAGCAGTTTCGTCAGCGGGAGGAATGAGCAGTTCTTC.

The CDR3 nucleotides are TGTGCCAGCAGTTCGGTGGGTCACGAGCAGTACTTC. It specifies CASSSVGHEQYF. The chain recombines TRBV27 with TRBJ2-7; D not certain. The V gene's germline CDR1 is MNHEY and CDR2 SMNVEV (reference sequence). V lost 4 bases and J lost 5, with 9 bases in between. The CDR3 is made up of 12 amino acids.

This clonotype was observed a few times. The genes are TRBV20-1 and TRBJ1-1; D is unresolved. This CDR3 has 13 residues. The germline V gene has CDR1 DFQATT and CDR2 SNEGSKA (reference sequence). V lost 1 base to trimming and J lost 1 base, with 7 bases between them. CDR3 in amino acids: CSARGQENTEAFF. The DNA for the CDR3 is TGCAGTGCTAGAGGGCAGGAGAACACTGAAGCTTTCTTT.

This clonotype has at least ten counts. The genes are TRBV13 and TRBJ2-5; 8 bases fit TRBD1. Germline CDR1 reads PRHDT; CDR2 reads FYEKMQ (reference sequence). The CDR3 loop spans 15 amino acids. J was trimmed by 2 bases and V by 5 bases; bases with no gene match: 7. The CDR3 DNA sequence: TGTGCCAGCAGCCTTAAAGACAGGGGACAAGAGACCCAGTACTTC. It specifies CASSLKDRGQETQYF.

V is TRBV4-2 and J is TRBJ2-5, with 12 nucleotides matching TRBD2. Germline V gives CDR1 LGHNA, CDR2 YNFKEQ. The CDR3 sequence is 17 residues long. V shed 1 base and J 7 bases; nucleotides not matched to a gene: 10. The CDR3: CASSQVFGLAGKGTQYF. CDR3 coding DNA: TGTGCCAGCAGCCAAGTCTTCGGACTAGCGGGGAAGGGGACCCAGTACTTC.

This clonotype was recorded many times. This chain joins TRBV2 and TRBJ2-5; 12 positions agree with TRBD2. The CDR3 is 16 amino acids. V trimming: 6 bases; J trimming: 5 bases; junction bases outside the gene matches: 10. The germline V gene encodes CDR1 SNHLY and CDR2 FYNNEI. The CDR3 spells CASSVSTLAGGETQYF. CDR3 DNA sequence: TGTGCCAGCAGCGTATCAACTCTAGCGGGAGGGGAGACCCAGTACTTC.

The table lists this clonotype with a few counts. The rearrangement links TRBV29-1 to TRBJ2-1; a weak D match, TRBD2 (5 bases). V dropped 2 bases and J dropped 4 bases, with 15 bases sitting between them. There are 15 residues in the CDR3. Germline V gives CDR1 SQVTM, CDR2 ANQGSEA. This CDR3 is CSVELLRSGYNEQFF. In nucleotides, the CDR3 is TGCAGCGTTGAATTGCTACGCAGCGGATACAATGAGCAGTTCTTC.

The CDR3 here is CASSLRGGDSYNEQFF. CDR3 bases: TGTGCCAGCAGCTTACGCGGGGGAGACTCCTACAATGAGCAGTTCTTC. The rearrangement links TRBV7-6 to TRBJ2-1; 7 bases line up with TRBD2. J gave up 0 bases and V 2 bases, and 4 bases lay outside the gene matches. The CDR3 covers 16 residues. Germline CDR1 reads SGHVS; CDR2 reads FNYEAQ.

The rearrangement links TRBV4-1 to TRBJ1-5, with 8 bases identical to TRBD1. The trim removed 3 bases at V and 6 bases at J, leaving 10 bases unmatched. The CDR3 covers 16 residues. CDR1 is MGHRA and CDR2 is YSYEKL in the germline V gene. This chain's CDR3 is CASSHPDRGESQPQHF. The CDR3 bases are TGCGCCAGCAGCCATCCCGACAGGGGAGAGTCTCAGCCCCAGCATTTT.

In its sample, this clonotype was seen many times. The J gene is TRBJ2-1, the V gene TRBV18; 8 bases are a match to TRBD2. CDR3 length: 15 residues. The germline V gene has CDR1 KGHSH and CDR2 LQKENI. The V gene end was trimmed by 5 bases and the J gene end by 8 bases; junction bases not matched to a gene: 11. CDR3 in amino acids: CASSGEASGFDEQFF. CDR3 coding DNA: TGTGCCAGCTCAGGAGAAGCTAGCGGGTTTGATGAGCAGTTCTTC.

This clonotype was seen more than once but under ten times. This rearrangement joins TRBV6-6 to TRBJ2-6; 7 nucleotides line up with TRBD1. Germline V gives CDR1 MNHNY, CDR2 SVGAGI (reference sequence). Trimming took 2 bases from V and 0 from J; bases not matched to a gene: 10. This CDR3 has 19 residues. The chain's CDR3 is CASSYRPGQTLSGANVLTF. Written as DNA, the CDR3 is TGTGCCAGCAGTTACCGACCGGGACAGACGCTCTCTGGGGCCAACGTCCTGACTTTC.

This clonotype occurred many times. CDR3 DNA: TGTGCCAGCAGCTTGCAGGGACCCACCGGGGAGCTGTTTTTT. Its protein is CASSLQGPTGELFF. This rearrangement joins TRBV11-2 to TRBJ2-2; either TRBD1 or TRBD2 may supply D (5 bases each). Germline-derived CDR1 and CDR2 are SGHAT and FQNNGV. Between the trimmed V and J ends, which lost 3 bases and 4 bases, there was a span of 9 bases. The CDR3 totals 14 residues.